These 13 T cell receptor beta chains were sequenced from one sample in a study of graft-versus-host responses after intestinal transplantation. Sequencing was performed with immunoSEQ multiplex PCR; in TCRdb, only in-frame clones are kept and a portion is missing. The profile shows roughly 92,000 clones, roughly nine tenths of them singletons. No antigens are known for them. This specimen was unstimulated CD4+ T cells sorted from spleen or lymph node cells, taken before transplant. These receptors all stem from a human donor who was the organ donor for an intestinal transplant.

The chain is built from TRBV6-1 and TRBJ2-7; 14 nucleotides align to TRBD2. Germline assignment: CDR1 MNHNS and CDR2 SASEGT. J was trimmed by 6 bases and V by 4 bases; bases with no gene match: 5. This CDR3 region has 15 residues. The CDR3 sequence is CASSGPGLAGVEQYF. As DNA, the CDR3 is TGTGCCAGCAGTGGGCCGGGACTAGCGGGAGTCGAGCAGTACTTC.

The chain carries TRBV20-1 and TRBJ2-3; D is unclear. The V end was cut by 1 base, the J end by 5 bases, with 4 bases between. Germline loops: CDR1 DFQATT, CDR2 SNEGSKA (reference sequence). This CDR3 is 11 amino acids long. CDR3 sequence: CSARVRDTQYF. In DNA, the CDR3 is TGCAGTGCTAGAGTTCGAGATACGCAGTATTTT.

This chain uses TRBV7-9 with TRBJ2-7, with 12 bases identical to TRBD1. Germline CDR1 SEHNR, CDR2 FQNEAQ (reference sequence). V gave up 5 bases and J gave up 7 bases; unmatched junction bases: 6. CDR3 length: 14 residues. The CDR3 nucleotides read TGTGCCAGCAGCACGGGACAGGGGGCGCGTGAGCAGTACTTC. Translation: CASSTGQGAREQYF. The whole variable domain, filled in from reference TRBV7-9 and TRBJ2-7, reads DTGVSQNPRHKITKRGQNVTFRCDPISEHNRLYWYRQTLGQGPEFLTYFQNEAQLEKSRLLSDRFSAERPKGSFSTLEIQRTEQGDSAMYLCASSTGQGAREQYFGPGTRLTVT.

J is TRBJ2-5 and V is TRBV6-1; TRBD2 might be the D (5 bases). Germline CDR1 reads MNHNS; CDR2 reads SASEGT. This CDR3 is 15 amino acids long. V dropped 2 bases and J dropped 7 bases, with 17 bases sitting between them. CDR3 loop: CASSEWGRRRGTQYF. DNA of the CDR3: TGTGCCAGCAGTGAATGGGGTAGGCGCCGGGGGACCCAGTACTTC.

The V gene is TRBV4-1, the J gene TRBJ2-3; the D gene is possibly TRBD2 (5 bases). The germline V gene has CDR1 MGHRA and CDR2 YSYEKL. The CDR3 is 16 residues long. Trimming pared 4 bases from V and 5 bases from J, leaving 19 bases between. In nucleotides, the CDR3 is TGCGCCAGCAGCCTCGGAGGCACCCTTTCACTAGATACGCAGTATTTT. The encoded protein is CASSLGGTLSLDTQYF.

The chain joins TRBV4-1 to TRBJ2-7; D is undetermined. CDR1 is MGHRA, CDR2 YSYEKL, per germline. CDR3 size: 15 residues. Trimming shortened V by 0 bases and J by 9 bases, and 18 bases separated the two germline ends. In DNA form, the CDR3 reads TGCGCCAGCAGCCAAGATCCTAGGCGGATAATGGGGCAGTACTTC. It translates to CASSQDPRRIMGQYF.

This sequence joins TRBV30 and TRBJ2-1, with 10 bases fitting TRBD2. The CDR3 contains 14 residues. V was clipped by 5 bases and J by 7 bases; unmatched bases: 8. Germline assignment: CDR1 GTSNPN and CDR2 SVGIG (reference sequence). This chain's CDR3 is CAWRLAGAGNEQFF. The CDR3 DNA sequence: TGTGCCTGGCGCCTAGCGGGGGCGGGGAATGAGCAGTTCTTC.

The chain uses TRBV11-3 and TRBJ1-1, with D possibly matching TRBD1 (6 bases). The V gene lost 5 bases and the J gene lost 1 base, with 14 bases spanning the gap. Per the germline V gene, CDR1 is SGHNT and CDR2 is YENEEA. There are 15 residues in the CDR3. The chain's CDR3 is CASSPNQGKNTEAFF. DNA for the CDR3: TGTGCCAGCAGCCCAAACCAGGGGAAGAACACTGAAGCTTTCTTT. The complete variable domain, with remaining parts taken from reference TRBV11-3 and TRBJ1-1, reads EAGVVQSPRYKIIEKKQPVAFWCNPISGHNTLYWYLQNLGQGPELLIRYENEEAVDDSQLPKDRFSAERLKGVDSTLKIQPAELGDSAVYLCASSPNQGKNTEAFFGQGTRLTVV.

This clone was counted once. This chain uses TRBV5-1 with TRBJ2-5, with TRBD1 identical over 8 bases. Germline V CDR1 and CDR2: SGHRS, YFSETQ. After removal of 4 bases from V and 2 bases from J, the junction contained 4 bases not matched to a gene. The CDR3 loop spans 14 amino acids. CDR3 nucleotide sequence: TGCGCCAGCAGCACCGGGACAGGACAAGAGACCCAGTACTTC. Translated, it gives CASSTGTGQETQYF.

The chain combines TRBV5-6 with TRBJ2-7, with D uncertain. Trimming removed 0 bases from V and 5 bases from J, with 9 bases in between. The CDR3 length is 13 residues. Germline CDR1 SGHDT, CDR2 YYEEEE. CDR3 sequence: CASSLGGSHEQYF. The CDR3 DNA follows: TGTGCCAGCAGCTTGGGTGGCAGTCACGAGCAGTACTTC.

This clone has a single count. The chain employs TRBV7-2 and TRBJ1-5; D ambiguous. Per germline, CDR1 SGHTA and CDR2 FQGNSA. This CDR3 comprises 16 residues. Trimming took off 5 bases at V and 1 base at J, with 15 bases between the two ends. CDR3 residues: CASSRLGETSNQPQHF. CDR3 nucleotide sequence: TGTGCCAGCAGCCGCCTCGGGGAAACAAGCAATCAGCCCCAGCATTTT.

A few counts support this clone. This chain links TRBV5-6 with TRBJ1-1, with 8 nucleotides matching TRBD1. V was clipped by 4 bases and J by 6 bases; unmatched bases: 8. CDR3 length equals 14 residues. Germline V gives CDR1 SGHDT, CDR2 YYEEEE. The CDR3 loop is CASSEPDRDAEAFF. Written as DNA, the CDR3 is TGTGCCAGCAGCGAACCGGACAGGGACGCTGAAGCTTTCTTT.

The V gene is TRBV5-4, the J gene TRBJ1-2; D gene ambiguous. The germline CDR1 and CDR2 sequences are SGHNT and YYREEE (reference sequence). V was shortened by 5 bases and J by 1 base, with 12 bases between the two germline ends. This CDR3 is 14 amino acids long. CDR3 nucleotide sequence: TGTGCCAGCAGTTGGGAGTTGGGTAACTATGGCTACACCTTC. This gives the protein CASSWELGNYGYTF.